Below, 15 T cell receptor beta chains from the same sample are listed, as sequenced in a study of T cells after yellow fever vaccination. MiXCR, applied by TCRdb to the 5' RACE reads, yields one record per CDR3 protein. Of 96,000 or so distinct CDR3 sequences in the sample, roughly 10% were seen once. Source: CD8+ T cells not binding an NS4B(214-222) dextramer, sorted from PBMCs, taken less than 16 days after the first yellow fever vaccination. The receptors derive from a man aged 18 to 30 who received the YFV17D yellow fever vaccine.

This clonotype was detected only a few times. The chain couples TRBV3-1 to TRBJ2-3, with 11 nucleotides matching TRBD2. V trimming: 4 bases; J trimming: 6 bases; junction bases outside the gene matches: 12. CDR1 and CDR2 (germline): LGHDT, YNNKEL (reference sequence). The CDR3 covers 17 residues. Written as DNA, the CDR3 is TGTGCCAGCAGCCGGGTAGCGGGGGGGCCTAGGTTTGATACGCAGTATTTT. Translated: CASSRVAGGPRFDTQYF.

This clonotype was seen many times. The gene calls are TRBV24-1 and TRBJ2-3, with 8 bases matching TRBD1. Germline assignment: CDR1 KGHDR and CDR2 SFDVKD. The junction had 2 bases not matched to a gene; V was cut back by 4 bases and J by 6 bases. There are 13 residues in the CDR3. The CDR3 coding sequence is TGTGCCACCAGTGACCAGGGGGCGGATACGCAGTATTTT. It encodes CATSDQGADTQYF.

The V call is TRBV6-5, the J call TRBJ1-1; unclear D gene. Germline loops: CDR1 MNHEY, CDR2 SVGAGI. Trimming removed 3 bases from V and 0 bases from J, with 14 bases in between. CDR3 length equals 16 residues. The CDR3, as DNA: TGTGCCAGCAGTTATCCCCCGTCGGGGTTGAACACTGAAGCTTTCTTT. Protein sequence: CASSYPPSGLNTEAFF.

The V and J genes are TRBV20-1 and TRBJ1-6; D is uncertain. This CDR3 is built from 14 residues. The V gene lost 6 bases and the J gene lost 6 bases, with 15 bases spanning the gap. Germline V CDR1 and CDR2: DFQATT, SNEGSKA (reference sequence). CDR3 sequence reads: CSASRTAVNSPLHF. The CDR3 DNA is TGCAGTGCGTCTAGAACAGCCGTTAATTCACCCCTCCACTTT.

The V gene is TRBV27, the J gene TRBJ1-5, with unresolved D. This CDR3 has 13 amino acids. The germline CDR1 and CDR2 sequences are MNHEY and SMNVEV (reference sequence). Trimming pared 4 bases from V and 3 bases from J, leaving 7 bases between. CDR3: CASSWGYNQPQHF. The CDR3 DNA follows: TGTGCCAGCAGTTGGGGTTACAATCAGCCCCAGCATTTT.

A remark on this clonotype: With a much larger clone just one base away, this may be a read error. The chain has TRBV15 and TRBJ2-2; TRBD2 matches 9 bases. The CDR3 is 15 residues long. CDR1 LNHNV and CDR2 YYDKDF come from the germline V gene (reference sequence). CDR3 DNA: TGTGCCACCAGCCGAAGGACTAGCGACACCGGGGAGCTGGTTTTT. This encodes CATSRRTSDTGELVF.

This clonotype was counted at least ten times. The chain joins TRBV12-5 to TRBJ2-7; D is possibly TRBD2 (5 bases). The CDR3 runs 12 residues. The V and J ends lost 0 bases and 7 bases respectively, with 7 bases between them. Looked up from germline, CDR1 is LGHNT and CDR2 is FRNRAP. As DNA, the CDR3 is TGTGCTAGTGGTTTGGTACCGGGGGAGCAGTACTTC. Translating it yields CASGLVPGEQYF.

About this clonotype: The germline gene is not matched at one end of the junction; a read error may be the cause. This chain links TRBV14 with TRBJ2-3, with TRBD1 as a possible D gene (5 bases). CDR3 length: 12 amino acids. Germline-derived CDR1 and CDR2 are SGHDN and FVKESK. CDR3 coding DNA: TGTGCCCGCAGGGTTGGCACAGATACGCAGTATTTT. Protein sequence: CARRVGTDTQYF. The full variable domain, rest sourced from reference TRBV14 and TRBJ2-3, is EAGVTQFPSHSVIEKGQTVTLRCDPISGHDNLYWYRRVMGKEIKFLLHFVKESKQDESGMPNNRFLAERTGGTYSTLKVQPAELEDSGVYFCARRVGTDTQYFGPGTRLTVL.

Ten or more counts support this clonotype. V is TRBV15 and J is TRBJ2-1; TRBD1 matches at 7 bases. This CDR3 is 14 amino acids long. Germline CDR1 and CDR2: LNHNV and YYDKDF (reference sequence). V trimming: 3 bases; J trimming: 4 bases; junction bases outside the gene matches: 3. CDR3 loop: CATSSDREYNEQFF. The CDR3, as DNA: TGTGCCACCAGCAGTGACAGGGAATACAATGAGCAGTTCTTC.

The CDR3 DNA sequence: TGTGCCAGCAGCCGTATCACAGGGGGCCACGAAGCTTTCTTT. Its protein is CASSRITGGHEAFF. The V call is TRBV3-1, the J call TRBJ1-1, with 9 positions matching TRBD1. The length of the CDR3 is 14 residues. The junction had 8 bases not matched to a gene; V was cut back by 4 bases and J by 8 bases. Germline lookup yields CDR1 LGHDT and CDR2 YNNKEL (reference sequence).

This chain links TRBV7-9 with TRBJ1-5, with D unresolved. The CDR3 spans 12 residues. The V and J ends lost 3 bases and 6 bases respectively, with 6 bases between them. Germline V gene lookup returns CDR1 SEHNR and CDR2 FQNEAQ (reference sequence). The chain's CDR3 is CASSLELQPQHF. The DNA of the CDR3 is TGTGCCAGCAGCTTGGAACTTCAGCCCCAGCATTTT.

This clonotype turned up a few times. The chain carries TRBV6-5 and TRBJ1-5, with TRBD1 identical over 7 bases. The CDR3 has 14 amino acids. CDR1 and CDR2 (germline): MNHEY, SVGAGI. The J segment lost 9 bases and the V segment lost 2 bases, leaving 7 bases of the junction unmatched. In DNA, the CDR3 is TGTGCCAGCAGTTACGGTACAGGGGTTGGGCCCCAGCATTTT. The encoded protein is CASSYGTGVGPQHF.

In its sample, this clonotype was seen a few times. The V gene is TRBV4-3, the J gene TRBJ2-5, with D perhaps given as TRBD1 or TRBD2 (6 bases each). The CDR3 covers 14 residues. Germline V gene lookup returns CDR1 LGHNA and CDR2 YSLEER. With 1 base removed from V and 7 bases from J, the gap between germline ends came to 13 bases. This CDR3 is CASSQARGAWTQYF. The CDR3 DNA reads as TGCGCCAGCAGCCAAGCTAGGGGGGCGTGGACCCAGTACTTC.

J is TRBJ2-1 and V is TRBV7-9; 11 bases align to TRBD1. Germline CDR1 and CDR2: SEHNR and FQNEAQ (reference sequence). The J segment lost 6 bases and the V segment lost 7 bases, leaving 11 bases of the junction unmatched. CDR3 length: 16 residues. The CDR3 protein is CASTRKPGTGGNEQFF. For the CDR3, the DNA is TGTGCCAGCACTAGAAAGCCCGGGACAGGGGGCAATGAGCAGTTCTTC.

In this sample, this clonotype turned up many times. The chain has TRBV4-1 and TRBJ2-3; TRBD1 or TRBD2 may be the D gene (6 bases each). CDR3 length: 15 residues. Trimming removed 0 bases from V and 2 bases from J, with 9 bases in between. Germline values: CDR1 MGHRA, CDR2 YSYEKL. CDR3 bases: TGCGCCAGCAGCCAAGATGGGGGGCTCACAGATACGCAGTATTTT. This gives the protein CASSQDGGLTDTQYF.